What follows are 20 T cell receptor beta chains derived from one specimen sequenced in a study of STAT3 mutations in large granular lymphocyte leukemia. Clones were sequenced by immunoSEQ multiplex PCR, and TCRdb holds only the in-frame ones, with some missing. The sample records about 9,300 clones, around 89% being singletons. Their antigens are not known. Points from the study as a whole: At least one immunodominant TCR beta clonotype appeared in every T-cell large granular lymphocyte leukemia patient.

The sample comprised peripheral blood mononuclear cells. Source of these receptors: a man at least 80 years old with T-cell large granular lymphocyte leukemia. Some clones in this sample may be carry-over from other donors' samples.

The table lists this clone with a count of one. The chain links TRBV30 to TRBJ1-2; D gene uncertain. Between the trimmed V and J ends, which lost 2 bases and 7 bases, there was a span of 14 bases. From germline, CDR1 is GTSNPN and CDR2 SVGIG (reference sequence). CDR3 size: 13 residues. CDR3 sequence: CAWSNYGVSGYTF. Here the CDR3 DNA reads TGTGCCTGGAGTAACTATGGGGTCTCTGGCTACACCTTC.

The J gene is TRBJ1-6, the V gene TRBV27; 12 bases are a match to TRBD1. This CDR3 region has 16 residues. Germline V gives CDR1 MNHEY, CDR2 SMNVEV (reference sequence). J was trimmed by 10 bases and V by 1 base; bases with no gene match: 5. CDR3 nucleotide sequence: TGTGCCAGCAGTTTATTGGGGACAGGGGGCTCCTCACCCCTCCACTTT. Translated, it gives CASSLLGTGGSSPLHF.

The gene calls are TRBV9 and TRBJ1-6; TRBD1 aligns across 8 bases. This CDR3 contains 14 residues. In germline, CDR1 is SGDLS, CDR2 YYNGEE. With 5 bases clipped from V and 9 bases from J, the junction kept 7 bases outside the gene matches. CDR3 sequence reads: CASSTGTGSSPLHF. The CDR3 bases are TGTGCCAGCAGTACCGGGACAGGATCTTCACCCCTCCACTTT.

V is TRBV10-3 and J is TRBJ1-1; D is undetermined. This CDR3 region has 14 residues. CDR1 ENHRY and CDR2 SYGVKD come from the germline V gene. The germline V and J ends were trimmed by 2 bases and 8 bases, with 15 bases remaining between them. CDR3 sequence reads: CAISEPSVVREAFF. For the CDR3, the DNA is TGTGCCATCAGTGAGCCATCGGTTGTCAGGGAAGCTTTCTTT.

This chain connects TRBV5-4 to TRBJ1-4; 8 bases are shared with TRBD1. V lost 1 base to trimming and J lost 5 bases; unmatched junction nucleotides: 7. This CDR3 is 16 amino acids long. CDR1 SGHNT and CDR2 YYREEE come from the germline V gene (reference sequence). This chain's CDR3 is CASSLSATGGNEKLFF. The CDR3 DNA follows: TGTGCCAGCAGCTTGAGTGCAACAGGGGGAAATGAAAAACTGTTTTTT.

This sequence joins TRBV5-1 and TRBJ2-7; weak D call: TRBD1 (5 bases). The germline CDR1 and CDR2 sequences are SGHRS and YFSETQ. The CDR3 loop spans 16 amino acids. Trimming took 0 bases from V and 1 from J, leaving 14 bases between them. The CDR3 spells CASSLGLVQASYEQYF. CDR3 sequence (DNA): TGCGCCAGCAGCTTGGGGCTTGTACAGGCATCCTACGAGCAGTACTTC.

The V and J genes are TRBV7-2 and TRBJ2-5; 7 bases map to TRBD1. The CDR3 runs 15 residues. The junction had 6 bases not matched to a gene; V was cut back by 3 bases and J by 2 bases. Germline CDR1 reads SGHTA; CDR2 reads FQGNSA. The CDR3 DNA follows: TGTGCCAGCAGCTTTAGACAGGGTCGTCAAGAGACCCAGTACTTC. Protein sequence: CASSFRQGRQETQYF.

V and J are TRBV4-2 and TRBJ2-2, with D possibly TRBD1 on 6 matching bases. Germline V gives CDR1 LGHNA, CDR2 YNFKEQ. The germline V and J ends were trimmed by 4 bases and 2 bases, with 14 bases remaining between them. There are 16 residues in the CDR3. As DNA, the CDR3 is TGTGCCAGCAGCCCATCCGGGACAAGAAACACCGGGGAGCTGTTTTTT. Its translation: CASSPSGTRNTGELFF.

CDR3 sequence reads: CSARGAKLFF. CDR3 nucleotide sequence: TGCAGTGCTAGAGGGGCGAAACTGTTTTTT. The J gene is TRBJ1-4, the V gene TRBV20-1, with D hard to call. The CDR3 runs to 10 residues. Germline loops: CDR1 DFQATT, CDR2 SNEGSKA (reference sequence). Deletions cut 1 base from V and 11 bases from J, with 5 bases between.

The CDR3 region is CASSQGTDKGFDQPQHF. CDR3 DNA: TGCGCCAGCAGCCAGGGGACAGATAAAGGTTTTGATCAGCCCCAGCATTTT. The J gene is TRBJ1-5, the V gene TRBV5-1; 7 bases agree with TRBD1. Germline values: CDR1 SGHRS, CDR2 YFSETQ. The ends lost 4 bases at V and 5 bases at J; junction bases unmatched: 15. The CDR3 is made up of 17 amino acids.

V and J are TRBV7-9 and TRBJ1-1; D uncertain. The V gene's germline CDR1 is SEHNR and CDR2 FQNEAQ (reference sequence). The CDR3 totals 14 residues. The V and J ends lost 1 base and 0 bases respectively, with 6 bases between them. This CDR3 is CASSLEEMNTEAFF. The CDR3 DNA reads TGTGCCAGCAGCTTAGAGGAGATGAACACTGAAGCTTTCTTT.

J is TRBJ1-5 and V is TRBV11-2; 7 bases fit TRBD1. The germline gives CDR1 SGHAT, CDR2 FQNNGV. Trimming took 2 bases from V and 5 from J; bases not matched to a gene: 0. This CDR3 contains 13 residues. The DNA of the CDR3 is TGTGCCAGCAGCTTACAGGGGGATCAGCCCCAGCATTTT. Translated, it gives CASSLQGDQPQHF.

This sequence joins TRBV7-2 and TRBJ2-7; 9 bases line up with TRBD2. J was trimmed by 2 bases and V by 5 bases; bases with no gene match: 7. Germline lookup yields CDR1 SGHTA and CDR2 FQGNSA. The CDR3 covers 15 residues. The CDR3 region is CASSHDSGGTYEQYF. The CDR3 nucleotides read TGTGCCAGCAGCCATGATAGCGGGGGCACCTACGAGCAGTACTTC.

This chain connects TRBV29-1 to TRBJ1-1; D is ambiguous. The CDR3 runs to 13 residues. The germline CDR1 and CDR2 sequences are SQVTM and ANQGSEA. Trimming cost V 5 bases and J 6 bases, with 16 bases left between them. CDR3 amino acids: CSVCWEGSSEAFF. CDR3 bases: TGCAGCGTTTGCTGGGAAGGTTCGTCTGAAGCTTTCTTT. Supplemented by reference TRBV29-1 and TRBJ1-1, the full variable domain reads SAVISQKPSRDICQRGTSLTIQCQVDSQVTMMFWYRQQPGQSLTLIATANQGSEATYESGFVIDKFPISRPNLTFSTLTVSNMSPEDSSIYLCSVCWEGSSEAFFGQGTRLTVV.

The rearrangement joins TRBV5-1 to TRBJ2-7; D is possibly TRBD1 (5 bases). With 5 bases removed from V and 6 bases from J, the gap between germline ends came to 18 bases. Germline V gene sequence: CDR1 SGHRS, CDR2 YFSETQ. CDR3 length: 14 amino acids. DNA of the CDR3: TGCGCCAGCAGGCCAGGGCCTACTACGTTCGAGCAGTACTTC. Residues: CASRPGPTTFEQYF.

This clone has only one observation. This chain connects TRBV30 to TRBJ2-5; the D call may be TRBD1 or TRBD2 (5 bases each). Looked up from germline, CDR1 is GTSNPN and CDR2 is SVGIG (reference sequence). The V gene lost 1 base and the J gene lost 4 bases, with 7 bases spanning the gap. The CDR3 consists of 12 residues. CDR3 coding DNA: TGTGCCTGGAGTGCTGGGGGAGAGACCCAGTACTTC. As protein: CAWSAGGETQYF.

The chain couples TRBV6-5 to TRBJ1-1, with D unresolved. The V end was cut by 2 bases, the J end by 4 bases, with 8 bases between. This CDR3 has 13 residues. CDR1 and CDR2 (germline): MNHEY, SVGAGI. CDR3 nucleotides: TGTGCCAGCAGTTACGGGAGGAGCACTGAAGCTTTCTTT. It specifies CASSYGRSTEAFF.

The CDR3 DNA reads TGTGCCAGCAGTACCTCTTCCGGGACAGGGGGTTACGAGCAGTACTTC. Its translation is CASSTSSGTGGYEQYF. The chain links TRBV25-1 to TRBJ2-7; 11 bases agree with TRBD1. The CDR3 runs to 16 residues. Germline assignment: CDR1 MGHDK and CDR2 SYGVNS. After removal of 5 bases from V and 4 bases from J, the junction contained 10 bases not matched to a gene.

The J gene is TRBJ2-3, the V gene TRBV5-4; 9 bases align to TRBD2. J gave up 4 bases and V 3 bases, and 3 bases lay outside the gene matches. The CDR3 is 14 amino acids. In germline, CDR1 is SGHNT, CDR2 YYREEE (reference sequence). The CDR3 sequence is CASSSGLASDTQYF. DNA of the CDR3: TGTGCCAGCAGCTCGGGACTAGCTTCAGATACGCAGTATTTT.

V is TRBV7-2 and J is TRBJ2-2; D is uncertain. Germline CDR1 is SGHTA and CDR2 is FQGNSA. The CDR3 covers 13 residues. V gave up 6 bases and J gave up 3 bases, with 8 bases separating them. This CDR3 reads CASSSTDTGELFF. The CDR3 nucleotides are TGTGCCAGCAGTTCTACGGACACCGGGGAGCTGTTTTTT.